Below, one T cell receptor (beta chain) is given with its context. The data were obtained in a study of blood T cells in healthy people across ages. CDR1 and CDR2 (germline): DFQATT, SNEGSKA (reference sequence). The CDR3 covers 17 residues. For the second PCR, which ran for about 6 to 11 cycles, a sample-barcoded 5' primer and a J-beta primer mix were used. TCRdb passed the 5' RACE reads through MiXCR, listing each CDR3 protein once. The sample lists around 870,000 distinct CDR3 sequences, roughly 26% seen once, with around 16% in the top ten. The source of this sequence is a woman aged 80 or over in good health. The chain links TRBV20-1 to TRBJ2-5; TRBD2 matches 7 bases. The better agreement between TRBJ2-7 and the DNA end casts doubt on the J call. The specimen sequenced was blood. The DNA of the CDR3 is TGCAGTGCTCGTTACCGCCGCGGCGGGAGAAGTCGGAACGAGCAGTACTTC. Its translation: CSARYRRGGRSRNEQYF.